These 7 T cell receptor beta chains were all obtained from the same sample, sequenced in a study of CXCR3-negative and CXCR3-positive naive CD8 T cells. 5' RACE with UMI labels generated the TRB cDNA libraries. TCRdb re-analyzed the 5' RACE reads; it lists each CDR3 protein once, without DNA. The sample features approximately 41,000 distinct CDR3 sequences, with 9.5% to 12% in its top ten. Sequenced material: memory CD8+ T cells from blood. These TCRs come from a human donor in good health. Some clones in this sample may be carry-over from other donors' samples.

The genes are TRBV7-9 and TRBJ1-1; TCRdb names TRBD1, which stays unverified in the absence of DNA. The CDR3 loop spans 13 amino acids. Germline values: CDR1 SEHNR, CDR2 FQNEAQ (reference sequence). The CDR3 sequence is CASSLSRTGEAFF.

Judged by frequency, this clonotype is medium-sized. This rearrangement joins TRBV4-3 to TRBJ2-1. The germline V gene encodes CDR1 LGHNA and CDR2 YSLEER. The CDR3 totals 15 residues. CDR3 protein: CASSQDGSWYNEQFF.

This chain uses TRBV28 with TRBJ2-1; TCRdb proposes TRBD1, but this gene call is untestable without DNA. The length of the CDR3 is 11 residues. Germline V gene data show CDR1 as MDHEN and CDR2 as SYDVKM. The chain's CDR3 is CASSQGVEQFF.

The rearrangement links TRBV6-6 to TRBJ2-7; there is no DNA to check the TCRdb D call of TRBD1. Per germline, CDR1 MNHNY and CDR2 SVGAGI (reference sequence). There are 15 residues in the CDR3. The CDR3 protein is CASSYSSAGRGEQYF.

This sequence joins TRBV7-9 and TRBJ2-3; the D gene TCRdb calls, TRBD2, cannot be checked with no DNA. CDR1 SEHNR and CDR2 FQNEAQ come from the germline V gene (reference sequence). There are 16 residues in the CDR3. CDR3 amino acids: CASSPTSGGSTDTQYF.

The rearrangement links TRBV20-1 to TRBJ1-1; TCRdb calls TRBD1, which cannot be checked without DNA. CDR3 length: 17 amino acids. Germline CDR1 and CDR2: DFQATT and SNEGSKA (reference sequence). CDR3 region: CSARDRDGGGRESEAFF.

V is TRBV11-2 and J is TRBJ2-2; TCRdb's assignment of TRBD2 cannot be checked, as there is no DNA. The germline V gene has CDR1 SGHAT and CDR2 FQNNGV. The CDR3 is made up of 17 amino acids. CDR3 residues: CASSLEVAGVLTGELFF.